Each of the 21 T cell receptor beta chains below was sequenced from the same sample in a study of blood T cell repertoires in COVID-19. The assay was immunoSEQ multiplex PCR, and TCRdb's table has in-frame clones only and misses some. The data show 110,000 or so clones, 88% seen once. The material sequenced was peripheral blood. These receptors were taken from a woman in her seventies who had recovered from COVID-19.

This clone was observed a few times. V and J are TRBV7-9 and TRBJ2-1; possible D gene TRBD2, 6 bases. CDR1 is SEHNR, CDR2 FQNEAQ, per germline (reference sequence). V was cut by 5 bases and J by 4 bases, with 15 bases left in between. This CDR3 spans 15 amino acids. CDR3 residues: CASSVGLAEYNEQFF. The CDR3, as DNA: TGTGCCAGCAGCGTCGGATTAGCGGAATACAATGAGCAGTTCTTC.

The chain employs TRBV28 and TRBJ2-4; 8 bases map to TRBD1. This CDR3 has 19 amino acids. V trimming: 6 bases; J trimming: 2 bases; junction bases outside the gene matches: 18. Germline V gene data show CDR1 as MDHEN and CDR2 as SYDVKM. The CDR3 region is CASRPSGTGSWGSKNIQYF. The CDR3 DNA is TGTGCCAGCAGGCCCTCCGGGACAGGCTCCTGGGGATCCAAAAACATTCAGTACTTC.

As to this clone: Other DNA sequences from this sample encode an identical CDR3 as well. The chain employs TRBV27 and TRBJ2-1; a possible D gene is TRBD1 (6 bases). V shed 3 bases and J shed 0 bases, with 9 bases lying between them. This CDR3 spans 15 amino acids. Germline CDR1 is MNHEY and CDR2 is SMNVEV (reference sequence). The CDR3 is CASSFWGLSYNEQFF. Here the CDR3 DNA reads TGTGCCAGCAGTTTTTGGGGGCTCTCCTACAATGAGCAGTTCTTC.

DNA for the CDR3: TGTGCCAGCAGAACGAGCGGGAGAAAGACCCAGTACTTC. The encoded protein is CASRTSGRKTQYF. V and J are TRBV28 and TRBJ2-5, with 8 bases that match TRBD2. J gave up 6 bases and V 6 bases, and 6 bases lay outside the gene matches. From germline, CDR1 is MDHEN and CDR2 SYDVKM. The CDR3 extends over 13 amino acids. The full variable domain, rest sourced from reference TRBV28 and TRBJ2-5, is DVKVTQSSRYLVKRTGEKVFLECVQDMDHENMFWYRQDPGLGLRLIYFSYDVKMKEKGDIPEGYSVSREKKERFSLILESASTNQTSMYLCASRTSGRKTQYFGPGTRLLVL.

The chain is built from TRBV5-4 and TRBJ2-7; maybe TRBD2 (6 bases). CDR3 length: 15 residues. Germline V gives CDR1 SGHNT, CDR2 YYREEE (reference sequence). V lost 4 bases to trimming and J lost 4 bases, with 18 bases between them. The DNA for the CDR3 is TGTGCCAGCAGCCCGGACCCGGGTGGAGGGTACGAGCAGTACTTC. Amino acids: CASSPDPGGGYEQYF.

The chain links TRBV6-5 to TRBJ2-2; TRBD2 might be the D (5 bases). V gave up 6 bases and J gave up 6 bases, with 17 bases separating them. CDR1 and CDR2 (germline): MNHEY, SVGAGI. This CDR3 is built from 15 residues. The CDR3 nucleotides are TGTGCCAGCAGGGCAGGACTTCTCCCCTCCGGGGAGCTGTTTTTT. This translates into CASRAGLLPSGELFF.

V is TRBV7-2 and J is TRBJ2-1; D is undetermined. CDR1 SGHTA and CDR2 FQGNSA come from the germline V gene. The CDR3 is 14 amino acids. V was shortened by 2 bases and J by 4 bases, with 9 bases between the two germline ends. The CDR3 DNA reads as TGTGCCAGCAGCTTATTCCCCGAGTACAATGAGCAGTTCTTC. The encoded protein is CASSLFPEYNEQFF.

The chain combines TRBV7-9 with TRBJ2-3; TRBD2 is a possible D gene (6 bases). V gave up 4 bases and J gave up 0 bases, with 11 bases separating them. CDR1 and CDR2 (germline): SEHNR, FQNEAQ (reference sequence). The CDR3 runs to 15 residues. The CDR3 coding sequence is TGTGCCAGCAGCTCGCTAGCGCTTAGCACAGATACGCAGTATTTT. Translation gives CASSSLALSTDTQYF.

The CDR3 DNA follows: TGCGCCAGCACCCCGGACTTTGGTTCACCCCTCCACTTT. Its translation is CASTPDFGSPLHF. The gene calls are TRBV5-1 and TRBJ1-6, with D uncertain. Germline V lookup: CDR1 SGHRS, CDR2 YFSETQ. The CDR3 sequence is 13 residues long. V lost 6 bases, J lost 9 bases, and 13 bases lay in between. The full variable domain, completed using reference TRBV5-1 and TRBJ1-6, is KAGVTQTPRYLIKTRGQQVTLSCSPISGHRSVSWYQQTPGQGLQFLFEYFSETQRNKGNFPGRFSGRQFSNSRSEMNVSTLELGDSALYLCASTPDFGSPLHFGNGTRLTVT.

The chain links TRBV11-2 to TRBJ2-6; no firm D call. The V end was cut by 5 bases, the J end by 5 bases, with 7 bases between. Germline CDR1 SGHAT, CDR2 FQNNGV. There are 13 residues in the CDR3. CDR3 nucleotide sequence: TGTGCCAGCAGCAGCCTAAGGGCCAACGTCCTGACTTTC. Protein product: CASSSLRANVLTF.

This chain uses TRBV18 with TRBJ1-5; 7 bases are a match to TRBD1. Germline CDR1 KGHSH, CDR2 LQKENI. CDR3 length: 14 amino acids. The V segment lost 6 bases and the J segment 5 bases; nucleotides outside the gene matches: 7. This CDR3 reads CASSLRGTDQPQHF. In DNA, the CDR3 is TGTGCCAGCTCTCTCAGGGGGACAGATCAGCCCCAGCATTTT.

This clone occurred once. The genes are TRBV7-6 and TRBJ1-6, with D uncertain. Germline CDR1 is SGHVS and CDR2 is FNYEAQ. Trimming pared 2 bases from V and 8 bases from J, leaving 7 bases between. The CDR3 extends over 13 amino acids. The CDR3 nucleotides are TGTGCCAGCAGCTTACACCGGGATTCACCCCTCCACTTT. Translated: CASSLHRDSPLHF.

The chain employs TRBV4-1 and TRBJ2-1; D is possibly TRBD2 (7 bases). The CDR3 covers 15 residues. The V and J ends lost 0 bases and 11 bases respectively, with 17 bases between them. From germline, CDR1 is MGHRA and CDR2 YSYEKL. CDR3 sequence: CASSQEGGGSAKQFF. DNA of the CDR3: TGCGCCAGCAGCCAAGAAGGGGGGGGGAGCGCAAAGCAGTTCTTC.

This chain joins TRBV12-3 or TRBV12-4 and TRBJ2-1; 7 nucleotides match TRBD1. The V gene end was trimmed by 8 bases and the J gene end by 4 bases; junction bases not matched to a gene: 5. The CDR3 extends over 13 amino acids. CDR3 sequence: CASGTVLYNEQFF. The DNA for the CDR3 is TGTGCCAGCGGGACAGTCCTTTACAATGAGCAGTTCTTC.

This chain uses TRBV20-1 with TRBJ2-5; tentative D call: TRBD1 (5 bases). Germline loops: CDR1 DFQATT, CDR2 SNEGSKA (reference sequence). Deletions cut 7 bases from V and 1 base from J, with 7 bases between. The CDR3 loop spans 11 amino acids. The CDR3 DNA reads TGCAGTGGTCAGGGCCAAGAGACCCAGTACTTC. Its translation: CSGQGQETQYF.

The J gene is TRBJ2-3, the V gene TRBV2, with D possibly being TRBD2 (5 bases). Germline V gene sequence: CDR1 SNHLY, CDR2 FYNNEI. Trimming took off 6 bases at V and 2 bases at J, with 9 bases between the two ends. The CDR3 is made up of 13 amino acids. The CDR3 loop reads CASRWRYTDTQYF. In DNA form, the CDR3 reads TGTGCCAGCAGGTGGAGGTACACAGATACGCAGTATTTT.

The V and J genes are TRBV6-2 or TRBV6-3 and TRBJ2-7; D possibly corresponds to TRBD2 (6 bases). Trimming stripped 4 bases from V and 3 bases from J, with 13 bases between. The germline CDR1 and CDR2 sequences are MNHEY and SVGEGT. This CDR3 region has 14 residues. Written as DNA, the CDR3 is TGTGCCAGCAGTTCCACAATGGGGGGCTACGAGCAGTACTTC. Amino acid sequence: CASSSTMGGYEQYF.

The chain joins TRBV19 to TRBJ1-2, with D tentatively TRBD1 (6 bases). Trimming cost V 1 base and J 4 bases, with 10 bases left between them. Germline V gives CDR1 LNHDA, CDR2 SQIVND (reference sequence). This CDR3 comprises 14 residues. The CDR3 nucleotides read TGTGCCAGTAGTATAGGGGACACCCTCTATGGCTACACCTTC. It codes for CASSIGDTLYGYTF.

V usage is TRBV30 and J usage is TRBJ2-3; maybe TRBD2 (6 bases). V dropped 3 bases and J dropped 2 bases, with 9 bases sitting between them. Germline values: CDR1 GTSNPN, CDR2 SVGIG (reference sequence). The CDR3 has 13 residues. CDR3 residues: CAWSGTLTDTQYF. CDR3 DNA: TGTGCCTGGAGCGGGACTCTCACAGATACGCAGTATTTT. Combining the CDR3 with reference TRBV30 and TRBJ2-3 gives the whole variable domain SQTIHQWPATLVQPVGSPLSLECTVEGTSNPNLYWYRQAAGRGLQLLFYSVGIGQISSEVPQNLSASRPQDRQFILSSKKLLLSDSGFYLCAWSGTLTDTQYFGPGTRLTVL.

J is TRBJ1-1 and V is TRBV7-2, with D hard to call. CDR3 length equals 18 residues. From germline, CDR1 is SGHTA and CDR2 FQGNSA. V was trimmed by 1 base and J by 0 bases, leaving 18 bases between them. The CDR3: CASSLVYVSFSMNTEAFF. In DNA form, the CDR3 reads TGTGCCAGCAGCTTAGTATACGTTAGTTTTTCCATGAACACTGAAGCTTTCTTT.

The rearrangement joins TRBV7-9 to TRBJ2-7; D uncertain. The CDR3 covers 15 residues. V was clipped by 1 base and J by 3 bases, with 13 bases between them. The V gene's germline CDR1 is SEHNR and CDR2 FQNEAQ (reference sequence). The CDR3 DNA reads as TGTGCCAGCAGCTTAGAGGAGACCGGATTCTACGAGCAGTACTTC. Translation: CASSLEETGFYEQYF.